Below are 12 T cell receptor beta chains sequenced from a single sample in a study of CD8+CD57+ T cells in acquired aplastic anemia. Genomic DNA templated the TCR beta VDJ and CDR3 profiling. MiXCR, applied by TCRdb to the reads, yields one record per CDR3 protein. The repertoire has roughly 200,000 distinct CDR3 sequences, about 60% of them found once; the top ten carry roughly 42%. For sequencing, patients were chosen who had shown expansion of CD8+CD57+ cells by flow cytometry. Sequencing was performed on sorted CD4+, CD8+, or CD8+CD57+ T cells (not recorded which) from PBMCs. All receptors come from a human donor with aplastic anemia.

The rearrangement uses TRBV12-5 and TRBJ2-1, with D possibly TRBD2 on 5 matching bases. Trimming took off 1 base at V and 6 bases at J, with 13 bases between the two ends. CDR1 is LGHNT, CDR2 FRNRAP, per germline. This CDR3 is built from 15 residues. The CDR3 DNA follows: TGTGCTAGTGGTTTGGCGAGGGTACCTTCCAATGAGCAGTTCTTC. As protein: CASGLARVPSNEQFF. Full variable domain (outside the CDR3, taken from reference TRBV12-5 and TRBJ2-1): DARVTQTPRHKVTEMGQEVTMRCQPILGHNTVFWYRQTMMQGLELLAYFRNRAPLDDSGMPKDRFSAEMPDATLATLKIQPSEPRDSAVYFCASGLARVPSNEQFFGPGTRLTVL.

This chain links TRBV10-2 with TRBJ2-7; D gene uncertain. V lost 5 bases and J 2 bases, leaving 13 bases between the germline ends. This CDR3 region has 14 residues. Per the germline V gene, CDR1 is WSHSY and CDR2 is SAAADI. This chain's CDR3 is CASSPLTYTYEQYF. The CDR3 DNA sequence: TGCGCCAGCAGTCCCCTGACCTACACCTACGAGCAGTACTTC.

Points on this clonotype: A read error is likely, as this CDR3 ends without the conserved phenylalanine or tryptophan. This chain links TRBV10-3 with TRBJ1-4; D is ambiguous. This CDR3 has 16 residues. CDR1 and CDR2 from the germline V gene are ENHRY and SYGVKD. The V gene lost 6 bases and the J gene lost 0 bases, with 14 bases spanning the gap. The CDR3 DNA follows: TGTGCCATCAGCCAACTACTAGGAGCAACTAATGAAAAACTGTTTCTT. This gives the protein CAISQLLGATNEKLFL.

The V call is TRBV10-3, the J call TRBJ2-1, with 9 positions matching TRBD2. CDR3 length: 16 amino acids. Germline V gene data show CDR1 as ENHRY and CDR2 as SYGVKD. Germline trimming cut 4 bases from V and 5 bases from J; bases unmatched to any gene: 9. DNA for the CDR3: TGTGCCATCAGTGTTGGCGGGGGGGATTCTAACAATGAGCAGTTCTTC. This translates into CAISVGGGDSNNEQFF.

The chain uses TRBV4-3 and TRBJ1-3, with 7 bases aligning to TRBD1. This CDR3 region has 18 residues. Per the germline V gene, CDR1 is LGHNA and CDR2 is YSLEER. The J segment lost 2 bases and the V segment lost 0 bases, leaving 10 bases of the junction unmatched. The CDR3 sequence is CASSQDLEWTGAGNTIYF. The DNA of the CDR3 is TGCGCCAGCAGCCAAGATCTAGAGTGGACAGGAGCTGGAAACACCATATATTTT.

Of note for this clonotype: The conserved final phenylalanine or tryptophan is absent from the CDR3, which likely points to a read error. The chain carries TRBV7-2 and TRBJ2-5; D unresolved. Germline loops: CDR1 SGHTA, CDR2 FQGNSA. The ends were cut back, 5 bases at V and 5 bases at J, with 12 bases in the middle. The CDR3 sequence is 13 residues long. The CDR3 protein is CASSLNIRETQYL. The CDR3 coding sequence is TGTGCCAGCAGCCTGAATATACGGGAGACCCAGTACCTC.

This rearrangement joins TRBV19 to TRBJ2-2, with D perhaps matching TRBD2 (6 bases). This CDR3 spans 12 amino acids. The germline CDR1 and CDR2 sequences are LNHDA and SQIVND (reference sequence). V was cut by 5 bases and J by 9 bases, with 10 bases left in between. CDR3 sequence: CASSLGTRELFF. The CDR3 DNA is TGTGCCAGTAGTCTCGGGACTCGGGAGCTGTTTTTT.

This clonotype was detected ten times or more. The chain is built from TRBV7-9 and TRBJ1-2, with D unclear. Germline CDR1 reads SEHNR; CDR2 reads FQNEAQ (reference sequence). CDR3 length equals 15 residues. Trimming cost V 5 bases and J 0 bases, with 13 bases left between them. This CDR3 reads CASSLGWEANYGYTF. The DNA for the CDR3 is TGTGCCAGCAGCCTCGGGTGGGAAGCTAACTATGGCTACACCTTC.

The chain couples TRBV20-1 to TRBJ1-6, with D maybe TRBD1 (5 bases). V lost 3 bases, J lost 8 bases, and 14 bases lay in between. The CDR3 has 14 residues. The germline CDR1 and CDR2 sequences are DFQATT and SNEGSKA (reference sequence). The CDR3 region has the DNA TGCAGTGCTAGTGATGGTTTGGGGGATTCACCCCTCCACTTT. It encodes CSASDGLGDSPLHF.

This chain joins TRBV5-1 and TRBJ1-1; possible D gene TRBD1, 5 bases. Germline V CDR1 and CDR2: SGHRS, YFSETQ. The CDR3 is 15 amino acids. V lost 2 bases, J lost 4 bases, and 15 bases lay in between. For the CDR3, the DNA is TGCGCCAGCAGCTTAATCCAGGGATGGGGCACTGAAGCTTTCTTT. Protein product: CASSLIQGWGTEAFF.

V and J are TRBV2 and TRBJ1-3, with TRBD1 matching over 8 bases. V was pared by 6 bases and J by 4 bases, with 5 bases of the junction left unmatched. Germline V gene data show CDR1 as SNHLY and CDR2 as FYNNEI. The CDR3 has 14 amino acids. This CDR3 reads CASSRTGTGNTIYF. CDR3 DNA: TGTGCCAGCAGCCGGACAGGGACCGGAAACACCATATATTTT.

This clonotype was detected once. The CDR3 sequence is CASSVGTSGGAQYF. The CDR3 nucleotides read TGTGCCAGCAGCGTCGGGACTAGCGGGGGGGCCCAGTACTTC. The chain carries TRBV7-9 and TRBJ2-5, with TRBD2 matching over 16 bases. This CDR3 comprises 14 residues. With V trimmed by 5 bases and J by 9 bases, 3 bases remained unmatched. Germline V lookup: CDR1 SEHNR, CDR2 FQNEAQ (reference sequence).